This passage covers 5 T cell receptor beta chains from one sample sequenced in a study of T-cell memory formation after mild COVID-19. Via MiXCR, TCRdb re-called the 5' RACE reads, giving one row per CDR3 protein. The sample holds 350,000 to 450,000 distinct CDR3 sequences, around 30% seen once. The material sequenced was PBMCs or a T cell subset sorted from them (not recorded which). The source is an adult woman who had mild COVID-19 (a few samples of this study predate the infection). Cell type and time point are not known.

This clonotype was recorded a few times. The V gene is TRBV6-2 or TRBV6-3, the J gene TRBJ2-4; 11 bases map to TRBD1. This CDR3 contains 14 residues. V gave up 7 bases and J gave up 9 bases; unmatched junction bases: 8. CDR1 and CDR2 from the germline V gene are MNHEY and SVGEGT. CDR3 coding DNA: TGTGCCAGCAACACGAGGGGGACAGGGGGCATTCAGTACTTC. It yields the protein CASNTRGTGGIQYF.

V gene TRBV11-2 combines with J gene TRBJ2-1; 12 bases fit TRBD2. The trim removed 5 bases at V and 8 bases at J, leaving 7 bases unmatched. Germline CDR1 and CDR2: SGHAT and FQNNGV. The CDR3 has 15 amino acids. The CDR3 DNA reads TGTGCCAGCAGCCCCCCGGGACTAGCGGGCCATGAGCAGTTCTTC. It translates to CASSPPGLAGHEQFF.

This clonotype was counted between two and nine times. The chain carries TRBV11-2 and TRBJ2-7; 7 bases fit TRBD2. The CDR3 is made up of 14 amino acids. In germline, CDR1 is SGHAT, CDR2 FQNNGV. The ends lost 5 bases at V and 5 bases at J; junction bases unmatched: 9. This CDR3 is CASSPTNGRNEQYF. As DNA, the CDR3 is TGTGCCAGCAGCCCCACCAACGGGAGGAACGAGCAGTACTTC.

This clonotype was seen only a few times. The chain uses TRBV7-9 and TRBJ1-1; 8 positions match TRBD1. CDR1 SEHNR and CDR2 FQNEAQ come from the germline V gene (reference sequence). The CDR3 extends over 14 amino acids. V lost 5 bases, J lost 1 base, and 3 bases stayed unmatched. The CDR3 region is CASSQGTGNTEAFF. The CDR3 DNA is TGTGCCAGCAGCCAAGGGACAGGGAACACTGAAGCTTTCTTT.

The chain combines TRBV5-6 with TRBJ2-4, with 13 bases matching TRBD2. J was trimmed by 7 bases and V by 3 bases; bases with no gene match: 16. The CDR3 runs to 19 residues. Germline CDR1 SGHDT, CDR2 YYEEEE. The CDR3 reads CASSSGAWTSGSRANIQYF. The DNA for the CDR3 is TGTGCCAGCAGCTCGGGAGCGTGGACTAGCGGGAGTAGGGCGAACATTCAGTACTTC.